The following is a TCR beta chain sequence with its context. This entry is derived from a study of shared clonotypes between healthy human individuals. Naive CD8 cells were CD45RO-negative, positively selected for CCR7, excluding terminally differentiated effector memory CD45RA+ cells. Here immunoSEQ multiplex PCR was the method, and the copy in TCRdb shows in-frame clones only, minus some. The table records about 2 million clones, less than 95% of them present only once. The sequenced material came from naive CD8+ T cells sorted from blood. The clonotype was recovered from a man aged 18 to 30 in good health.

The CDR3 nucleotides read TGTGCCAGCAGCTGGGGACTAGCGGGAGAGGGTGAGCAGTTCTTC. This encodes CASSWGLAGEGEQFF. The J gene is TRBJ2-1, the V gene TRBV5-6; 14 bases are shared with TRBD2. Germline trimming cut 3 bases from V and 9 bases from J; bases unmatched to any gene: 5. Germline values: CDR1 SGHDT, CDR2 YYEEEE. The CDR3 runs 15 residues.